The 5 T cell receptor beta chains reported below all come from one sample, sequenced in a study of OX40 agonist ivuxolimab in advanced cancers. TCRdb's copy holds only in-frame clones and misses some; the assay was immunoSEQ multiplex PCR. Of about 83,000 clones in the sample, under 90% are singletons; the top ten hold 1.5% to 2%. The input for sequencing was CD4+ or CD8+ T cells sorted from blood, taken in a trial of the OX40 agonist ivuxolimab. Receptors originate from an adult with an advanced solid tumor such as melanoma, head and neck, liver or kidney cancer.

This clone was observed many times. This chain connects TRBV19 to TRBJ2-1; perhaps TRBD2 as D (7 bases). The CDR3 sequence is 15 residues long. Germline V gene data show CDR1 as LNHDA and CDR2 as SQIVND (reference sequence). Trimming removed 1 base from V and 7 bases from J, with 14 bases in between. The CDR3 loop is CASSIVAGARNEQFF. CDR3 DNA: TGTGCCAGTAGTATAGTCGCGGGGGCCCGAAATGAGCAGTTCTTC.

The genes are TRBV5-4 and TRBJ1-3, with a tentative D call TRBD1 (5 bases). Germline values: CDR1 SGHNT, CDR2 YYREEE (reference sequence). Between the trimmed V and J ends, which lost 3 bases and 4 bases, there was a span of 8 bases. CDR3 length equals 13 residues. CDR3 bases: TGTGCCAGCAGCTGGGGGAAAGGAAACACCATATATTTT. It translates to CASSWGKGNTIYF.

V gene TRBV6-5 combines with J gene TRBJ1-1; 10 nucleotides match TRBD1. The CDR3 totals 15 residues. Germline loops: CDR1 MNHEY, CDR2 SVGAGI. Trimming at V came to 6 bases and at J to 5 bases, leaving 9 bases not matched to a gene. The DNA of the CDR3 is TGTGCCAGCAGGTCCCGGGACAGGGGTGGAACTGAAGCTTTCTTT. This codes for CASRSRDRGGTEAFF.

As DNA, the CDR3 is TGTGCCAGCAGTGTCGGCGTACGGGGAGGGAACACTGAAGCTTTCTTT. This encodes CASSVGVRGGNTEAFF. This chain links TRBV2 with TRBJ1-1, with D uncertain. CDR1 SNHLY and CDR2 FYNNEI come from the germline V gene. V gave up 4 bases and J gave up 1 base, with 16 bases separating them. The CDR3 spans 16 residues.

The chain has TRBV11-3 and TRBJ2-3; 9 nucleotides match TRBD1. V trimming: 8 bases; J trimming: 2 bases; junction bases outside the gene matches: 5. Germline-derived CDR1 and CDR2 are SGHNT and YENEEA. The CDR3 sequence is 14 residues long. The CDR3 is CASSWTGDTDTQYF. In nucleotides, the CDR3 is TGTGCCAGCTCATGGACAGGGGACACAGATACGCAGTATTTT.